This entry lists 23 T cell receptor beta chains sequenced from one sample in a study of neurological immune-mediated disorders. Using its own MiXCR run on the 5' RACE reads, TCRdb lists one record per CDR3 protein. The repertoire includes about 71,000 distinct CDR3 sequences, roughly 13% of them detected once, and about 4.6% sits in the top ten. The time point: longitudinal time-point 1 (baseline). Sequencing was performed on PBMCs. These receptors were taken from a female donor with HTLV-1-associated myelopathy (HAM/TSP).

This clonotype was counted many times. The V call is TRBV5-1, the J call TRBJ2-3; 7 bases align to TRBD2. V lost 0 bases and J lost 4; bases outside the gene matches: 5. The CDR3 is made up of 15 amino acids. CDR1 is SGHRS and CDR2 is YFSETQ in the germline V gene. The CDR3 bases are TGCGCCAGCAGCTTGGCGGGGGAGGGCCCAGATACGCAGTATTTT. Amino acids: CASSLAGEGPDTQYF.

This clonotype was counted ten times or more. V is TRBV28 and J is TRBJ1-5; possibly TRBD1 for D (6 bases). Germline CDR1 MDHEN, CDR2 SYDVKM. V was clipped by 6 bases and J by 3 bases, with 9 bases between them. The CDR3 has 13 amino acids. The CDR3 is CASRGQINQPQHF. CDR3 nucleotides: TGTGCCAGCAGAGGACAGATCAATCAGCCCCAGCATTTT.

This clonotype was seen at least ten times. This chain links TRBV10-3 with TRBJ2-3; 11 nucleotides agree with TRBD2. This CDR3 contains 20 residues. Trimming at V came to 6 bases and at J to 2 bases, leaving 19 bases not matched to a gene. Germline V gene lookup returns CDR1 ENHRY and CDR2 SYGVKD. CDR3 DNA sequence: TGTGCCATCAGGGGGGACCCTCTAGCGGGGGGTCTGAGGGTCACAGATACGCAGTATTTT. This translates into CAIRGDPLAGGLRVTDTQYF.

This clonotype qualifies as medium-sized (0.01 to 0.1%). J is TRBJ2-1 and V is TRBV28; no reliable D call. The V gene's germline CDR1 is MDHEN and CDR2 SYDVKM. Trimming removed 3 bases from V and 7 bases from J, with 13 bases in between. This CDR3 has 14 amino acids. The CDR3: CASSLAAHKNEQFF. The CDR3 coding sequence is TGTGCCAGCAGTTTGGCCGCACACAAGAATGAGCAGTTCTTC.

This clonotype was recorded once. The V and J genes are TRBV29-1 and TRBJ2-3; 9 nucleotides match TRBD2. Trimming at V came to 4 bases and at J to 5 bases, leaving 7 bases not matched to a gene. Per germline, CDR1 SQVTM and CDR2 ANQGSEA. The CDR3 is 14 amino acids. For the CDR3, the DNA is TGCAGCGTTGTACCGCGGGGGGGCAGAGATACGCAGTATTTT. It yields the protein CSVVPRGGRDTQYF.

The sample holds a few counts of this clonotype. The rearrangement uses TRBV27 and TRBJ2-7; D might be TRBD1 (6 bases). The CDR3 sequence is 14 residues long. Germline values: CDR1 MNHEY, CDR2 SMNVEV (reference sequence). V lost 3 bases to trimming and J lost 5 bases, with 14 bases between them. The CDR3 DNA is TGTGCCAGCAGTTTCGGACAGACTTGGGACGAGCAGTACTTC. As protein: CASSFGQTWDEQYF.

This chain connects TRBV5-1 to TRBJ2-3, with 11 bases fitting TRBD2. CDR1 is SGHRS and CDR2 is YFSETQ in the germline V gene. V was pared by 0 bases and J by 6 bases, with 9 bases of the junction left unmatched. This CDR3 comprises 17 residues. The CDR3, as DNA: TGCGCCAGCAGCTTGGAGATAGCGGGGGGGCCGTTGGATACGCAGTATTTT. Its protein is CASSLEIAGGPLDTQYF. The full variable domain, its missing parts supplied by reference TRBV5-1 and TRBJ2-3, is KAGVTQTPRYLIKTRGQQVTLSCSPISGHRSVSWYQQTPGQGLQFLFEYFSETQRNKGNFPGRFSGRQFSNSRSEMNVSTLELGDSALYLCASSLEIAGGPLDTQYFGPGTRLTVL.

This clonotype came up many times. This chain links TRBV5-1 with TRBJ1-1; D is undetermined. Trimming shortened V by 5 bases and J by 0 bases, and 8 bases separated the two germline ends. The CDR3 length is 13 residues. The germline gives CDR1 SGHRS, CDR2 YFSETQ. The CDR3 region has the DNA TGCGCCAGCAGTGGAGAGCTGAACACTGAAGCTTTCTTT. Translation: CASSGELNTEAFF.

At least ten counts were recorded for this clonotype. This chain joins TRBV12-3 or TRBV12-4 and TRBJ1-5; possible D gene TRBD1, 5 bases. Trimming removed 3 bases at V and 7 bases at J, with 13 bases between. The CDR3 length is 14 residues. CDR3 in amino acids: CASSFVGVGQPQHF. Written as DNA, the CDR3 is TGTGCCAGCAGTTTTGTGGGGGTGGGACAGCCCCAGCATTTT.

This clonotype has more than one count but fewer than ten. The CDR3 nucleotides are TGTGCCAGCAGCTTATCGGAGGGGACAGATACGCAGTATTTT. Its protein product is CASSLSEGTDTQYF. The chain recombines TRBV5-4 with TRBJ2-3; D perhaps matches TRBD2 (6 bases). The CDR3 has 14 amino acids. CDR1 and CDR2 from the germline V gene are SGHNT and YYREEE (reference sequence). V was trimmed by 2 bases and J by 3 bases, leaving 10 bases between them.

There are many counts of this clonotype. The CDR3 loop is CASSWDRFTGELFF. As DNA, the CDR3 is TGTGCCAGCAGTTGGGACAGGTTCACCGGGGAGCTGTTTTTT. The chain links TRBV7-3 to TRBJ2-2, with TRBD1 matching 8 bases. CDR3 length: 14 amino acids. Germline V gene lookup returns CDR1 SGHTA and CDR2 FQGTGA. V dropped 6 bases and J dropped 4; count of bases not matched to a gene: 4.

In its sample, this clonotype was seen many times. J is TRBJ1-6 and V is TRBV27; no firm D call. The V end was cut by 0 bases, the J end by 8 bases, with 11 bases between. The CDR3 is 15 amino acids. The germline V gene encodes CDR1 MNHEY and CDR2 SMNVEV (reference sequence). CDR3 region: CASSLSFEGYSPLHF. The CDR3 coding sequence is TGTGCCAGCAGTTTATCGTTCGAAGGGTATTCACCCCTCCACTTT.

This clonotype was seen repeatedly, ten times or more. The chain links TRBV9 to TRBJ2-1; D is tentatively TRBD1 or TRBD2 (5 bases each). V dropped 0 bases and J dropped 1 base, with 14 bases sitting between them. The CDR3 covers 17 residues. Per germline, CDR1 SGDLS and CDR2 YYNGEE. The CDR3, as DNA: TGTGCCAGCAGCGTAGCATTGAGGGGAATTTCCTACAATGAGCAGTTCTTC. Translating gives CASSVALRGISYNEQFF.

This clonotype was picked up many times. The chain employs TRBV20-1 and TRBJ1-4, with D unclear. This CDR3 contains 12 residues. Germline V gives CDR1 DFQATT, CDR2 SNEGSKA (reference sequence). The ends were cut back, 1 base at V and 8 bases at J, with 8 bases in the middle. CDR3 nucleotides: TGCAGTGCTAGAGCGCAGTCCGAAAAACTGTTTTTT. Translating gives CSARAQSEKLFF.

This clonotype has ten or more counts. V is TRBV5-1 and J is TRBJ2-4, with a weak D call TRBD1 (5 bases). V lost 0 bases and J lost 4, with 17 bases in between. The CDR3 consists of 17 residues. CDR1 SGHRS and CDR2 YFSETQ come from the germline V gene. CDR3 bases: TGCGCCAGCAGCTTGGAGGTGGTGACAGAGAGGAAAAACATTCAGTACTTC. This translates into CASSLEVVTERKNIQYF. The variable domain in full, with the rest retrieved from reference TRBV5-1 and TRBJ2-4, is KAGVTQTPRYLIKTRGQQVTLSCSPISGHRSVSWYQQTPGQGLQFLFEYFSETQRNKGNFPGRFSGRQFSNSRSEMNVSTLELGDSALYLCASSLEVVTERKNIQYFGAGTRLSVL.

This clonotype was seen ten or more times. This rearrangement joins TRBV6-6 to TRBJ2-7, with D maybe TRBD1 (6 bases). CDR3 size: 14 residues. The ends were cut back, 7 bases at V and 6 bases at J, with 19 bases in the middle. Germline V CDR1 and CDR2: MNHNY, SVGAGI (reference sequence). CDR3 nucleotide sequence: TGTGCCAGCACTCCAACTGGGTTGGGGGCCGAGCAGTACTTC. Translated, it gives CASTPTGLGAEQYF.

There are many counts of this clonotype. This chain links TRBV12-3 or TRBV12-4 with TRBJ1-1; D perhaps matches TRBD1 (5 bases). Trimming stripped 6 bases from V and 0 bases from J, with 11 bases between. The CDR3 is 14 amino acids. DNA for the CDR3: TGTGCCAGCAGCGAGCAGGGAATGAACACTGAAGCTTTCTTT. Translation gives CASSEQGMNTEAFF.

This chain connects TRBV13 to TRBJ2-5; D remains unclear. V shed 3 bases and J shed 4 bases, with 12 bases lying between them. Per germline, CDR1 PRHDT and CDR2 FYEKMQ (reference sequence). The CDR3 totals 14 residues. Here the CDR3 DNA reads TGTGCCAGCAGCTTGCAGGAGTTAGCAGAGACCCAGTACTTC. Encoded protein: CASSLQELAETQYF.

This chain uses TRBV4-2 with TRBJ2-7, with no clear D. V gave up 0 bases and J gave up 4 bases, with 19 bases separating them. Germline V gene sequence: CDR1 LGHNA, CDR2 YNFKEQ. CDR3 length equals 17 residues. The CDR3 coding sequence is TGTGCCAGCAGCCAAGATAATGGTTGGGCGGCGGATTACGAGCAGTACTTC. This encodes CASSQDNGWAADYEQYF.

This clonotype is labeled medium-sized. One junction end disagrees with the germline gene, perhaps due to a read error. V usage is TRBV15 and J usage is TRBJ2-6, with D unclear. This CDR3 region has 15 residues. CDR1 LNHNV and CDR2 YYDKDF come from the germline V gene (reference sequence). The CDR3, as DNA: TGTGCTACCAGCAGGAGTCCCCCCGGGGCCAACGTCCTGACTTTC. Translated: CATSRSPPGANVLTF.

The sample holds many counts of this clonotype. The chain employs TRBV29-1 and TRBJ1-1, with 8 bases identical to TRBD1. Germline CDR1 reads SQVTM; CDR2 reads ANQGSEA. The V segment lost 5 bases and the J segment 8 bases; nucleotides outside the gene matches: 4. The CDR3 covers 11 residues. CDR3 region: CSVSGTGEAFF. CDR3 bases: TGCAGCGTTTCGGGGACAGGAGAAGCTTTCTTT.

This clonotype was detected ten times or more. V gene TRBV10-3 combines with J gene TRBJ1-5; no reliable D call. CDR1 is ENHRY, CDR2 SYGVKD, per germline. Trimming pared 0 bases from V and 7 bases from J, leaving 10 bases between. This CDR3 region has 14 residues. CDR3 in DNA: TGTGCCATCAGTGAGTCAAAGGATGGGCAGCCCCAGCATTTT. It is translated as CAISESKDGQPQHF.

In its sample, this clonotype was seen many times. The V call is TRBV7-6, the J call TRBJ1-2; weak D call: TRBD1 (5 bases). Germline values: CDR1 SGHVS, CDR2 FNYEAQ. V gave up 5 bases and J gave up 4 bases, with 11 bases separating them. The length of the CDR3 is 13 residues. The CDR3 is CASSPGAIYGYTF. The CDR3 DNA reads TGTGCCAGCAGCCCCGGGGCTATCTATGGCTACACCTTC.